This T cell receptor beta chain was recorded in a study of cytomegalovirus exposure and HLA in healthy donors. Study-level results: Rare sequences made up most TCRs, while some public TCRs were found in many donors. Specific recognition of CMV antigens was confirmed in vitro for three chains (all CMV-associated). There were several of the most significant clusters that appeared linked to common viral pathogens in a later analysis. A later analysis found TCR association rates differed by HLA locus, highest for DRB1 and lowest for HLA-C.

It was with 60 Vbeta and 13 Jbeta primers that the PCR ran. Clones were read by immunoSEQ multiplex PCR, and TCRdb kept only the in-frame ones, dropping some. The sample shows about 100,000 clones, around 77% of them seen only once. With respect to this clone: The antigen is not known.

V lost 2 bases and J 0 bases, leaving 7 bases between the germline ends. CDR3 length equals 14 residues. The germline gives CDR1 SGHNT, CDR2 YYREEE (reference sequence). Specimen: PBMCs. The chain recombines TRBV5-4 with TRBJ2-3, with D possibly matching TRBD2 (6 bases). The receptor's source is an older woman in good health and CMV-seropositive. CDR3 bases: TGTGCCAGCAGCTTTAGCGGTAGCACAGATACGCAGTATTTT. Its translation: CASSFSGSTDTQYF.